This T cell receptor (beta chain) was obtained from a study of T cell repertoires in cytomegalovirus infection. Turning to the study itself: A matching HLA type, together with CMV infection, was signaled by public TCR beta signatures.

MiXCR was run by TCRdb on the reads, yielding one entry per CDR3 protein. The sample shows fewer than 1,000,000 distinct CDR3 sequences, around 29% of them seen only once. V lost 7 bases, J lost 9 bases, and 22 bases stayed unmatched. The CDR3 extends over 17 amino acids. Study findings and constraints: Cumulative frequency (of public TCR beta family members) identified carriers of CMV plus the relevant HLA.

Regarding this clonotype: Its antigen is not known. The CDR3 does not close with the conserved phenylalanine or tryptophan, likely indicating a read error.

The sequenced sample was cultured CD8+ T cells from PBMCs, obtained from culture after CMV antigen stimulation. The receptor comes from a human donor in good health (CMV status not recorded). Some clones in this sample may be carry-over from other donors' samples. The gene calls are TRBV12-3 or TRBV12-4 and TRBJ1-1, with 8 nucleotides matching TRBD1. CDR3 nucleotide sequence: TGTGCCAGCACCCCTTCTGGCAGGGGGCTTGAACGGTATAAAGCTTTCTTA. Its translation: CASTPSGRGLERYKAFL.